The 19 T cell receptor beta chains listed next were all sequenced from one sample in a study of Ad26.COV2.S vaccination and SARS-CoV-2 variants. Measured with immunoSEQ multiplex PCR; TCRdb has only the in-frame clones, and not every one. This sample has 300,000 to 450,000 clones, with roughly nine tenths found just once. Here the sequenced sample was peripheral blood, taken after recovery from COVID-19. These receptors were collected from a human donor who had recovered from COVID-19.

The J gene is TRBJ2-3, the V gene TRBV7-2, with TRBD2 identical over 12 bases. Germline assignment: CDR1 SGHTA and CDR2 FQGNSA. The CDR3 runs to 16 residues. J gave up 10 bases and V 4 bases, and 12 bases lay outside the gene matches. CDR3 loop: CASSSRLAGVQIAQYF. The CDR3 DNA reads as TGTGCCAGCAGCTCAAGACTAGCGGGGGTGCAAATAGCGCAGTATTTT. The variable domain in full, with the rest retrieved from reference TRBV7-2 and TRBJ2-3, is GAGVSQSPSNKVTEKGKDVELRCDPISGHTALYWYRQSLGQGLEFLIYFQGNSAPDKSGLPSDRFSAERTGGSVSTLTIQRTQQEDSAVYLCASSSRLAGVQIAQYFGPGTRLTVL.

This clone was found a few times. This rearrangement joins TRBV5-4 to TRBJ2-7; tentatively, D is TRBD2 (5 bases). This CDR3 comprises 15 residues. Trimming took 4 bases from V and 2 from J, leaving 16 bases between them. Germline assignment: CDR1 SGHNT and CDR2 YYREEE (reference sequence). In DNA form, the CDR3 reads TGTGCCAGCAGCAACCCCAGAGGGTCCCCCTACGAGCAGTACTTC. This codes for CASSNPRGSPYEQYF.

V is TRBV4-3 and J is TRBJ2-1, with 9 bases aligning to TRBD1. The length of the CDR3 is 14 residues. CDR1 is LGHNA, CDR2 YSLEER, per germline. V lost 3 bases and J lost 3; bases outside the gene matches: 0. The CDR3 region has the DNA TGCGCCAGCAGCCAGGGACAGGGCTACAATGAGCAGTTCTTC. It translates to CASSQGQGYNEQFF.

The chain couples TRBV12-5 to TRBJ2-1; D unresolved. This CDR3 is built from 11 residues. The germline V gene encodes CDR1 LGHNT and CDR2 FRNRAP. The V gene lost 5 bases and the J gene lost 6 bases, with 5 bases spanning the gap. The CDR3 sequence is CASGLSNEQFF. As DNA, the CDR3 is TGTGCTAGTGGTCTTAGCAATGAGCAGTTCTTC.

The chain employs TRBV6-5 and TRBJ1-6; maybe TRBD1 (5 bases). Looked up from germline, CDR1 is MNHEY and CDR2 is SVGAGI. Trimming shortened V by 6 bases and J by 5 bases, and 14 bases separated the two germline ends. This CDR3 has 15 amino acids. The DNA for the CDR3 is TGTGCCAGCAGCTACGCCGGGGGGAATAATTCACCCCTCCACTTT. Translated, it gives CASSYAGGNNSPLHF.

The chain links TRBV5-1 to TRBJ1-1; 7 nucleotides line up with TRBD1. CDR3 length: 18 amino acids. V was clipped by 4 bases and J by 1 base; unmatched bases: 16. Germline values: CDR1 SGHRS, CDR2 YFSETQ. CDR3 bases: TGCGCCAGCAGCGCGAGGGGGCAGGGCTTGGCATCGAACACTGAAGCTTTCTTT. This translates into CASSARGQGLASNTEAFF.

A single count supports this clone. This rearrangement joins TRBV12-5 to TRBJ2-7; D perhaps matches TRBD2 (7 bases). Germline values: CDR1 LGHNT, CDR2 FRNRAP. V was pared by 1 base and J by 6 bases, with 25 bases between. The CDR3 contains 18 residues. CDR3 protein: CASGLETSLKGRGFEQYF. DNA of the CDR3: TGTGCTAGTGGTTTGGAAACATCGTTGAAAGGGAGGGGGTTCGAGCAGTACTTC.

The chain is built from TRBV6-2 or TRBV6-3 and TRBJ1-5; TRBD1 agrees at 7 bases. Germline values: CDR1 MNHEY, CDR2 SVGEGT. The trim removed 6 bases at V and 1 base at J, leaving 6 bases unmatched. This CDR3 has 15 amino acids. This chain's CDR3 is CASSRQGGSNQPQHF. The CDR3 DNA sequence: TGTGCCAGCAGCCGACAGGGTGGGAGCAATCAGCCCCAGCATTTT.

Here the CDR3 DNA reads TGCGCCAGCAGCTCCCGGGCCAGTCCGCGGCTGTTTTTT. This codes for CASSSRASPRLFF. V usage is TRBV5-1 and J usage is TRBJ1-4, with D uncertain. V lost 3 bases, J lost 14 bases, and 17 bases lay in between. Germline CDR1 SGHRS, CDR2 YFSETQ. The CDR3 consists of 13 residues.

The chain links TRBV12-3 or TRBV12-4 to TRBJ1-3; D is ambiguous. V was trimmed by 6 bases and J by 3 bases, leaving 9 bases between them. This CDR3 is built from 13 residues. Here the CDR3 reads CASSPGRGNTIYF. The CDR3 region has the DNA TGTGCCAGCAGCCCCGGACGTGGAAACACCATATATTTT.

The genes are TRBV2 and TRBJ1-1; D is perhaps TRBD1 (5 bases). Germline CDR1 and CDR2: SNHLY and FYNNEI. With 4 bases removed from V and 5 bases from J, the gap between germline ends came to 17 bases. The CDR3 spans 15 residues. CDR3 DNA sequence: TGTGCCAGCAGTGGACTTTCCTCCGGGGGGACTGAAGCTTTCTTT. This translates into CASSGLSSGGTEAFF.

The chain carries TRBV11-2 and TRBJ2-7; TRBD1 matches at 9 bases. Germline V gives CDR1 SGHAT, CDR2 FQNNGV. Trimming at V came to 1 base and at J to 2 bases, leaving 3 bases not matched to a gene. The CDR3 sequence is 15 residues long. This chain's CDR3 is CASSLGRDRAYEQYF. In DNA, the CDR3 is TGTGCCAGCAGCTTAGGACGGGACAGGGCCTACGAGCAGTACTTC.

This clone was detected once. CDR3 protein: CASSQKDTGHETQYF. CDR3 coding DNA: TGTGCCAGCAGCCAGAAGGATACAGGACACGAGACCCAGTACTTC. The chain carries TRBV4-2 and TRBJ2-5; possible D gene TRBD1, 5 bases. CDR1 is LGHNA, CDR2 YNFKEQ, per germline. Between the trimmed V and J ends, which lost 3 bases and 5 bases, there was a span of 16 bases. This CDR3 contains 15 residues.

V gene TRBV25-1 combines with J gene TRBJ2-5; no firm D call. The length of the CDR3 is 10 residues. Trimming pared 11 bases from V and 5 bases from J, leaving 9 bases between. The germline V gene encodes CDR1 MGHDK and CDR2 SYGVNS. The CDR3 region has the DNA TGTGCCCCCCTCTACGAGACCCAGTACTTC. The encoded protein is CAPLYETQYF.

To note about this clone: Other DNA sequences in this specimen translate into the identical CDR3. The chain recombines TRBV7-2 with TRBJ1-1; D is uncertain. The germline V gene encodes CDR1 SGHTA and CDR2 FQGNSA. V was clipped by 1 base and J by 3 bases, with 6 bases between them. There are 13 residues in the CDR3. The CDR3 spells CASSLGLYTEAFF. In DNA, the CDR3 is TGTGCCAGCAGCTTAGGACTGTACACTGAAGCTTTCTTT.

The chain is built from TRBV7-2 and TRBJ1-1; 7 nucleotides line up with TRBD1. Germline V CDR1 and CDR2: SGHTA, FQGNSA. The CDR3 is made up of 15 amino acids. The junction had 6 bases not matched to a gene; V was cut back by 5 bases and J by 0 bases. CDR3: CASSGRDSLNTEAFF. The CDR3 bases are TGTGCCAGCAGCGGGCGGGACAGTCTGAACACTGAAGCTTTCTTT.

The chain uses TRBV19 and TRBJ2-7; TRBD1 matches at 7 bases. CDR3 length equals 15 residues. V shed 2 bases and J 0 bases; nucleotides not matched to a gene: 4. Germline V gene lookup returns CDR1 LNHDA and CDR2 SQIVND (reference sequence). CDR3 region: CASSIRGHSSYEQYF. The CDR3 DNA reads as TGTGCCAGTAGTATAAGGGGGCATAGCTCCTACGAGCAGTACTTC.

The CDR3 loop is CASSLSGSSYNSPLHF. For the CDR3, the DNA is TGCGCCAGCAGCTTGTCGGGTAGCTCCTATAATTCACCCCTCCACTTT. V is TRBV5-1 and J is TRBJ1-6; D not certain. The CDR3 length is 16 residues. Trimming left V 1 base short and J 0 bases short, with 8 bases between. The V gene's germline CDR1 is SGHRS and CDR2 YFSETQ.

V and J are TRBV5-4 and TRBJ2-7; D is possibly TRBD1 (6 bases). The CDR3 covers 15 residues. Trimming removed 6 bases at V and 6 bases at J, with 22 bases between. The germline V gene encodes CDR1 SGHNT and CDR2 YYREEE (reference sequence). CDR3 bases: TGTGCCAGCACCGTCCTAGGGGCAGGGGATCCCGAGCAGTACTTC. Translated: CASTVLGAGDPEQYF.